A selection of T cell receptor beta chains follows, all from one sample in a study of blood T cell repertoires in COVID-19. Only in-frame clones appear in the TCRdb table, and some are missing; sequencing was by immunoSEQ multiplex PCR. The top ten clones hold 6% to 8% of a sample with roughly 35,000 clones, approximately 78% of them seen once. Material: peripheral blood. The receptor set was obtained from a woman aged 60 to 75 with acute or convalescent COVID-19. The CDR3 runs from the conserved cysteine through the conserved F or W. The order of the fields is J gene, V gene, clone size, D gene, CDR3 protein, CDR3 DNA. D genes are given only for firm matches. Part of the rows lack a size; the others show once, few, many or a class for expanded clones.

j_gene: TRBJ2-5; v_gene: TRBV2; abundance: NA; d_gene: NA; CDR3aa: CASSGGETQYF; CDR3nt: TGTGCCAGCAGTGGAGGAGAGACCCAGTACTTC
j_gene: TRBJ2-3; v_gene: TRBV5-1; abundance: NA; d_gene: NA; CDR3aa: CASGQGQDTQYF; CDR3nt: TGCGCCAGCGGGCAGGGGCAAGATACGCAGTATTTT
j_gene: TRBJ1-6; v_gene: TRBV25-1; abundance: NA; d_gene: NA; CDR3aa: CASKKQNNSPLHF; CDR3nt: TGTGCCAGCAAAAAACAGAATAATTCACCCCTCCACTTT
j_gene: TRBJ2-1; v_gene: TRBV6-1; abundance: NA; d_gene: TRBD2; CDR3aa: CASSEVAGGPNEQFF; CDR3nt: TGTGCCAGCAGTGAAGTGGCGGGGGGGCCGAATGAGCAGTTCTTC
j_gene: TRBJ1-1; v_gene: TRBV29-1; abundance: NA; d_gene: NA; CDR3aa: CSAPLTGSGTEAFF; CDR3nt: TGCAGCGCCCCATTAACAGGTAGCGGCACTGAAGCTTTCTTT
j_gene: TRBJ2-7; v_gene: TRBV12-3/TRBV12-4; abundance: NA; d_gene: NA; CDR3aa: CASSTGSPYEQYF; CDR3nt: TGTGCCAGCAGTACAGGGTCCCCCTACGAGCAGTACTTC
j_gene: TRBJ1-2; v_gene: TRBV6-1; abundance: NA; d_gene: NA; CDR3aa: CASSDERTYGYTF; CDR3nt: TGTGCCAGCAGTGACGAGCGTACCTATGGCTACACCTTC
j_gene: TRBJ1-4; v_gene: TRBV10-3; abundance: NA; d_gene: NA; CDR3aa: CAISRDSKNEKLFF; CDR3nt: TGTGCCATCAGTAGAGACAGCAAGAATGAAAAACTGTTTTTT
j_gene: TRBJ2-3; v_gene: TRBV9; abundance: NA; d_gene: TRBD2; CDR3aa: CASSVGTGGLAGITDTQYF; CDR3nt: TGTGCCAGCAGCGTCGGGACAGGGGGACTAGCGGGGATCACAGATACGCAGTATTTT
j_gene: TRBJ2-2; v_gene: TRBV27; abundance: NA; d_gene: TRBD1; CDR3aa: CASSSIRATGATGELFF; CDR3nt: TGTGCCAGCAGTTCGATTCGCGCGACAGGGGCCACCGGGGAGCTGTTTTTT
j_gene: TRBJ2-5; v_gene: TRBV28; abundance: NA; d_gene: NA; CDR3aa: CASSFEPTQDRERETQYF; CDR3nt: TGTGCCAGCAGTTTCGAGCCCACCCAGGATCGGGAGAGGGAGACCCAGTACTTC
j_gene: TRBJ1-6; v_gene: TRBV5-1; abundance: NA; d_gene: TRBD1; CDR3aa: CASSGTGRDNSPLHF; CDR3nt: TGCGCCAGCAGCGGGACAGGGAGGGATAATTCACCCCTCCACTTT
j_gene: TRBJ1-2; v_gene: TRBV6-5; abundance: NA; d_gene: NA; CDR3aa: CASRPGLQEGYTF; CDR3nt: TGTGCCAGCAGACCGGGACTACAAGAGGGCTACACCTTC
j_gene: TRBJ1-2; v_gene: TRBV19; abundance: NA; d_gene: NA; CDR3aa: CASSIWQTNYGYTF; CDR3nt: TGTGCCAGTAGTATATGGCAGACTAACTATGGCTACACCTTC
j_gene: TRBJ2-7; v_gene: TRBV5-5; abundance: NA; d_gene: NA; CDR3aa: CASSSVYGGDGYVEQYF; CDR3nt: TGTGCCAGCAGCTCAGTCTACGGGGGTGATGGGTACGTCGAGCAGTACTTC
j_gene: TRBJ2-6; v_gene: TRBV11-2; abundance: NA; d_gene: NA; CDR3aa: CASSPWGDSASGANVLTF; CDR3nt: TGTGCCAGCAGCCCTTGGGGGGACAGTGCATCTGGGGCCAACGTCCTGACTTTC
j_gene: TRBJ2-7; v_gene: TRBV3-1/TRBV3-2; abundance: few; d_gene: TRBD1; CDR3aa: CASSPGQGPYEQYF; CDR3nt: TGTGCCAGCAGCCCGGGACAGGGGCCCTACGAGCAGTACTTC
j_gene: TRBJ2-5; v_gene: TRBV25-1; abundance: once; d_gene: NA; CDR3aa: CASSESWYVGARETQYF; CDR3nt: TGTGCCAGCAGTGAATCGTGGTATGTTGGGGCCAGGGAGACCCAGTACTTC
j_gene: TRBJ1-1; v_gene: TRBV9; abundance: NA; d_gene: NA; CDR3aa: CASSVDAVRENTEAFF; CDR3nt: TGTGCCAGCAGCGTAGATGCTGTCCGAGAGAACACTGAAGCTTTCTTT
j_gene: TRBJ2-5; v_gene: TRBV7-8; abundance: NA; d_gene: TRBD2; CDR3aa: CASSLGLAGGQETQYF; CDR3nt: TGTGCCAGCAGCCTGGGACTAGCGGGGGGCCAAGAGACCCAGTACTTC
j_gene: TRBJ2-6; v_gene: TRBV6-5; abundance: NA; d_gene: NA; CDR3aa: CASSYGESNVLTF; CDR3nt: TGTGCCAGCAGTTACGGAGAGTCCAACGTCCTGACTTTC
j_gene: TRBJ1-2; v_gene: TRBV3-1/TRBV3-2; abundance: NA; d_gene: NA; CDR3aa: CASSQGLQGMDGYTF; CDR3nt: TGTGCCAGCAGCCAAGGCCTACAGGGAATGGACGGCTACACCTTC
j_gene: TRBJ2-1; v_gene: TRBV6-5; abundance: NA; d_gene: TRBD2; CDR3aa: CATTSGVPNEQFF; CDR3nt: TGTGCCACGACTAGCGGGGTACCCAATGAGCAGTTCTTC
j_gene: TRBJ1-6; v_gene: TRBV27; abundance: NA; d_gene: TRBD1; CDR3aa: CASSLLDRYNSPLHF; CDR3nt: TGTGCCAGCAGCCTTCTGGACAGGTATAATTCACCCCTCCACTTT
j_gene: TRBJ1-2; v_gene: TRBV19; abundance: NA; d_gene: NA; CDR3aa: CASKPGPPYGYTF; CDR3nt: TGTGCCAGTAAACCAGGGCCCCCCTATGGCTACACCTTC
j_gene: TRBJ1-2; v_gene: TRBV9; abundance: few; d_gene: TRBD1; CDR3aa: CASSPSPDRGRGYTF; CDR3nt: TGTGCCAGCAGCCCCTCCCCAGACAGGGGGCGAGGCTACACCTTC
j_gene: TRBJ1-6; v_gene: TRBV6-5; abundance: NA; d_gene: NA; CDR3aa: CASSQSPGDSPLHF; CDR3nt: TGTGCCAGCAGCCAAAGTCCGGGGGATTCACCCCTCCACTTT